This TCR beta chain came from a study of low-dose radiotherapy and immunotherapy resistance in tumors. This clonotype was observed at least ten times. J lost 3 bases, V lost 4 bases, and 5 bases had no gene match. CDR3 length: 14 amino acids. CDR1 DFQATT and CDR2 SNEGSKA come from the germline V gene (reference sequence). Alpha and beta chains were covered, as first-strand cDNA relied on TRAV- and TRBV-specific primers. TCRs underwent about 20 PCR cycles of amplification with a constant-region primer and V-primer adapter. Each CDR3 protein gets one entry after TCRdb re-called the reads with MiXCR. Among tens of thousands of distinct CDR3 sequences listed, around 29% were seen once. Indicated time point: before trial treatment.

The gene calls are TRBV20-1 and TRBJ2-5, with 10 bases that match TRBD2. Sequences were derived from PBMCs, sampled before treatment. The receptor was derived from a female donor with ovarian cancer. CDR3 bases: TGCAGTGCTATCGGACTAGCGGTCGAAGAGACCCAGTACTTC. Protein product: CSAIGLAVEETQYF.